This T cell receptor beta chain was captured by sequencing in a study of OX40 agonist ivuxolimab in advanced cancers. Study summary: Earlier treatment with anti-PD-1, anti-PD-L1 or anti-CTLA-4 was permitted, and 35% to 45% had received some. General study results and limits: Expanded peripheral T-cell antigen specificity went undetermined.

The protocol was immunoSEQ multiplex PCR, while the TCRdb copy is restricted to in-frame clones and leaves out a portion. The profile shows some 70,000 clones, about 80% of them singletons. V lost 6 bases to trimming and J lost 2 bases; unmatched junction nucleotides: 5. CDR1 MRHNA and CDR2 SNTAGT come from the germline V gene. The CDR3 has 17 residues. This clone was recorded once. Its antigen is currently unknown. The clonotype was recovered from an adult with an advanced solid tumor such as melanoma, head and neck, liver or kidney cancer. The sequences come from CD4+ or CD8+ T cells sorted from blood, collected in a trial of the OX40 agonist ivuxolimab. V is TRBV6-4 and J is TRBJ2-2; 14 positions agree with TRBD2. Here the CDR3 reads CASSPTSGGANTGELFF. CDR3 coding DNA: TGTGCCAGCAGCCCGACTAGCGGGGGGGCCAACACCGGGGAGCTGTTTTTT.